Reported below is one T cell receptor beta chain. The sample is drawn from a study of blood T cell repertoires in COVID-19. About the research overall: The United States, Italy and Spain supplied acute and convalescent COVID-19 samples. T cells, B-cell-depleted T cells, or PBMCs supplied cDNA or gDNA.

Per germline, CDR1 MDHEN and CDR2 SYDVKM. J lost 4 bases, V lost 6 bases, and 4 bases had no gene match. The CDR3 contains 13 residues. Original data processing: Scientists estimated how many nucleated cells there were by amplifying reference gene primers. The protocol was immunoSEQ multiplex PCR, while the TCRdb copy is restricted to in-frame clones and leaves out a portion. That table gives V, J and clone size, and the DNA gave D and trimming. The data show about 110,000 clones, 70% to 90% seen once. The TCR was taken from a man between 40 and 49 years old with acute or convalescent COVID-19. The sample comprised peripheral blood. The V gene is TRBV28, the J gene TRBJ1-2; 8 nucleotides match TRBD1. The CDR3 sequence is CASSWTGLYGYTF. DNA for the CDR3: TGTGCCAGCAGCTGGACAGGGCTCTATGGCTACACCTTC.